One T cell receptor beta chain is described in this entry. A minimum of 7 million PBMCs was isolated per sample. The data derive from a study of blood T cells in healthy people across ages. Germline CDR1 and CDR2: MNHNS and SASEGT. CDR3 length: 12 amino acids. The V end lost 6 bases, the J end lost 5 bases, and 8 bases lay between the germline ends. Primers used in a second PCR of roughly 7 to 11 cycles were a sample-barcoded 5' primer and a J-beta primer mix. TCRdb re-called the 5' RACE reads with MiXCR, one entry per CDR3 protein. In the table there are about 840,000 distinct CDR3 sequences, roughly 29% of which are singletons. These data also formed part of another study, on T cells of mothers and their children.

The sequence derives from a middle-aged woman in good health. The chain is built from TRBV6-1 and TRBJ2-1; D is undetermined. The specimen sequenced was blood. The CDR3 DNA reads TGTGCCAGCAGACCGGCGAACAATGAGCAGTTCTTC. Translated, it gives CASRPANNEQFF.